The 19 T cell receptor beta chains below were found in one sample sequenced in a study of T cells in Graves' hyperthyroidism and ophthalmopathy. Amplification of TCR beta CDR3 regions used RNA as the template. The primer set for the first-round RT-PCR of the TCR CDR3 was HTBI. Using its own MiXCR run on the multiplex PCR reads, TCRdb lists one record per CDR3 protein. The sample yields some 560,000 distinct CDR3 sequences, 13% to 15% seen once. Material: blood. These TCRs come from a woman in her thirties or forties with Graves' hyperthyroidism.

In this sample, this clonotype turned up many times. V gene TRBV7-2 combines with J gene TRBJ2-7, with 7 bases matching TRBD1. The CDR3 has 15 amino acids. Losses at the gene ends were 1 base for V and 0 bases for J; bases not matched to a gene: 3. CDR1 is SGHTA and CDR2 is FQGNSA in the germline V gene. The chain's CDR3 is CASSLVRTGSYEQYF. CDR3 nucleotide sequence: TGTGCCAGCAGCTTAGTTAGGACAGGCTCCTACGAGCAGTACTTC.

CDR3 in amino acids: CSVALGGGGYEQYF. Written as DNA, the CDR3 is TGCAGCGTTGCTCTAGGGGGGGGGGGTTACGAGCAGTACTTC. The genes are TRBV29-1 and TRBJ2-7; possibly TRBD2 for D (7 bases). The CDR3 runs to 14 residues. Germline CDR1 SQVTM, CDR2 ANQGSEA. The V and J ends lost 4 bases and 4 bases respectively, with 17 bases between them.

This clonotype occurred a few times. The chain joins TRBV4-1 to TRBJ2-5; D ambiguous. Per germline, CDR1 MGHRA and CDR2 YSYEKL. The germline V and J ends were trimmed by 4 bases and 5 bases, with 14 bases remaining between them. CDR3 size: 14 residues. The CDR3 loop reads CASSRSTPGETQYF. DNA for the CDR3: TGCGCCAGCAGCCGCAGCACCCCCGGGGAGACCCAGTACTTC.

The table lists this clonotype with many counts. The rearrangement joins TRBV28 to TRBJ2-5; no reliable D call. The CDR3 has 13 residues. The germline V and J ends were trimmed by 6 bases and 3 bases, with 11 bases remaining between them. Germline CDR1 is MDHEN and CDR2 is SYDVKM. CDR3 DNA: TGTGCCAGCAGGAAGGGATTTAAAGAGACCCAGTACTTC. Its protein product is CASRKGFKETQYF.

This clonotype was counted ten times or more. This chain uses TRBV2 with TRBJ1-1, with a tentative D call TRBD1 (6 bases). Looked up from germline, CDR1 is SNHLY and CDR2 is FYNNEI. V was clipped by 9 bases and J by 0 bases, with 17 bases between them. CDR3 length equals 15 residues. CDR3 sequence reads: CARRGAGDLNTEAFF. Written as DNA, the CDR3 is TGTGCCAGAAGGGGGGCGGGGGACTTGAACACTGAAGCTTTCTTT.

Many counts were recorded for this clonotype. The J gene is TRBJ1-4, the V gene TRBV20-1; the D gene is possibly TRBD1 (5 bases). CDR1 DFQATT and CDR2 SNEGSKA come from the germline V gene (reference sequence). V dropped 6 bases and J dropped 0 bases, with 20 bases sitting between them. This CDR3 is built from 17 residues. CDR3 DNA: TGCAGTGCGAGTCCCCGACGGGGGTCGGCAACTAATGAAAAACTGTTTTTT. This encodes CSASPRRGSATNEKLFF.

The chain couples TRBV5-1 to TRBJ1-6, with 12 positions matching TRBD1. V lost 1 base, J lost 8 bases, and 10 bases stayed unmatched. The CDR3 is made up of 18 amino acids. CDR1 is SGHRS, CDR2 YFSETQ, per germline. The CDR3 spells CASSLMGQGARSDSPLHF. For the CDR3, the DNA is TGCGCCAGCAGCTTGATGGGACAGGGGGCCCGGAGTGATTCACCCCTCCACTTT.

This clonotype was seen only a few times. CDR3 amino acids: CASSAAGQTTNYGYTF. In DNA form, the CDR3 reads TGTGCCAGTAGCGCCGCCGGGCAGACTACTAACTATGGCTACACCTTC. The chain employs TRBV19 and TRBJ1-2; D remains unclear. Germline assignment: CDR1 LNHDA and CDR2 SQIVND (reference sequence). This CDR3 has 16 residues. Trimming took off 6 bases at V and 0 bases at J, with 17 bases between the two ends.

The chain recombines TRBV29-1 with TRBJ2-4; D is possibly TRBD1 (5 bases). Trimming shortened V by 4 bases and J by 9 bases, and 16 bases separated the two germline ends. Germline V gene lookup returns CDR1 SQVTM and CDR2 ANQGSEA. The CDR3 length is 13 residues. CDR3 in DNA: TGCAGCGTTGTAGTACAGGCAGAAAGCATTCAGTACTTC. Translation: CSVVVQAESIQYF.

This clonotype has only a few counts. This sequence joins TRBV24-1 and TRBJ2-5; D is ambiguous. With 1 base removed from V and 5 bases from J, the gap between germline ends came to 4 bases. This CDR3 spans 12 amino acids. Per the germline V gene, CDR1 is KGHDR and CDR2 is SFDVKD. As DNA, the CDR3 is TGTGCCACCAGTGATTTTAAGGAGACCCAGTACTTC. Translating it yields CATSDFKETQYF.

The rearrangement uses TRBV4-1 and TRBJ2-6, with a tentative D call TRBD2 (6 bases). Germline CDR1 and CDR2: MGHRA and YSYEKL. This CDR3 is built from 16 residues. V lost 1 base and J lost 3, with 10 bases in between. The CDR3 nucleotides are TGCGCCAGCAGCCAAGGAACTAGCTTTGGGGCCAACGTCCTGACTTTC. It specifies CASSQGTSFGANVLTF.

This sequence joins TRBV20-1 and TRBJ1-5, with D hard to call. The CDR3 runs 14 residues. The germline CDR1 and CDR2 sequences are DFQATT and SNEGSKA (reference sequence). With 5 bases removed from V and 2 bases from J, the gap between germline ends came to 13 bases. Here the CDR3 reads CSAEGGLGNQPQHF. The CDR3 coding sequence is TGCAGTGCTGAGGGTGGGCTTGGCAATCAGCCCCAGCATTTT.

This clonotype was counted a few times. The chain joins TRBV15 to TRBJ2-7; 13 bases align to TRBD2. Losses at the gene ends were 1 base for V and 6 bases for J; bases not matched to a gene: 12. This CDR3 region has 18 residues. The germline V gene has CDR1 LNHNV and CDR2 YYDKDF (reference sequence). CDR3 coding DNA: TGTGCCACCAGCAGAGTTCGGGGTACTAGCGGGAGGGCCGGCGAGCAGTACTTC. Translated, it gives CATSRVRGTSGRAGEQYF.

This clonotype was recorded at least ten times. This chain joins TRBV20-1 and TRBJ2-3; 7 nucleotides line up with TRBD2. The CDR3 contains 12 residues. Trimming removed 6 bases from V and 10 bases from J; junction bases left unmatched: 10. CDR1 and CDR2 (germline): DFQATT, SNEGSKA (reference sequence). CDR3 residues: CSAGRGLDSQYF. The CDR3 DNA reads as TGCAGTGCCGGACGTGGACTAGACTCGCAGTATTTT.

This clonotype was detected a few times. CDR3: CASSPTQGRNIQYF. In DNA form, the CDR3 reads TGTGCCAGCAGTCCGACCCAGGGAAGGAACATTCAGTACTTC. This chain links TRBV12-3 or TRBV12-4 with TRBJ2-4; D is perhaps TRBD1 (5 bases). Trimming pared 5 bases from V and 7 bases from J, leaving 15 bases between. This CDR3 contains 14 residues.

This clonotype was seen a few times. The chain links TRBV5-4 to TRBJ1-5; TRBD1 matches 9 bases. The V gene end was trimmed by 2 bases and the J gene end by 7 bases; junction bases not matched to a gene: 4. This CDR3 has 14 amino acids. The germline gives CDR1 SGHNT, CDR2 YYREEE (reference sequence). CDR3 nucleotides: TGTGCCAGCAGCTTACAGGGGGCTAGGCAGCCCCAGCATTTT. It encodes CASSLQGARQPQHF. The full variable domain, with the rest looked up from reference TRBV5-4 and TRBJ1-5, is ETGVTQSPTHLIKTRGQQVTLRCSSQSGHNTVSWYQQALGQGPQFIFQYYREEENGRGNFPPRFSGLQFPNYSSELNVNALELDDSALYLCASSLQGARQPQHFGDGTRLSIL.

This clonotype has a handful of counts. V is TRBV27 and J is TRBJ2-2; D ambiguous. Per the germline V gene, CDR1 is MNHEY and CDR2 is SMNVEV (reference sequence). The CDR3 is 16 amino acids. V lost 7 bases and J lost 3, with 18 bases in between. CDR3 nucleotide sequence: TGTGCCAGCACCACAGACCCGAATTGGGACACCGGGGAGCTGTTTTTT. It is translated as CASTTDPNWDTGELFF.

The chain combines TRBV2 with TRBJ2-5; tentatively, D is TRBD2 (6 bases). The V end was cut by 10 bases, the J end by 1 base, with 13 bases between. The CDR3 totals 13 residues. In germline, CDR1 is SNHLY, CDR2 FYNNEI. The CDR3 here is CAILRGLQETQYF. The CDR3 coding sequence is TGTGCCATCCTGCGGGGACTCCAAGAGACCCAGTACTTC.

In its sample, this clonotype was seen many times. The rearrangement links TRBV28 to TRBJ2-5, with 10 bases that match TRBD1. Germline CDR1 MDHEN, CDR2 SYDVKM. J gave up 5 bases and V 6 bases, and 12 bases lay outside the gene matches. This CDR3 is 16 amino acids long. The CDR3 DNA reads TGTGCCAGCAGGGAGACAGGGGGCGATTACCGGGAGACCCAGTACTTC. It is translated as CASRETGGDYRETQYF.